Sequencing of this TCR beta chain was carried out in a study of T-cell reconstitution after alpha-beta-depleted transplantation in children. Study-wide findings and caveats: Several hundred expanded graft clones reportedly were the source of alpha-beta T cells about two months after transplant.

The germline gives CDR1 SGHVS, CDR2 FQNEAQ. Trimming removed 1 base at V and 5 bases at J, with 3 bases between. The CDR3 sequence is 12 residues long. About this clonotype: Its matching antigen is unknown.

Construction of the TCRbeta library involved unique molecular identifiers. Using its own MiXCR run on the PCR reads, TCRdb lists one record per CDR3 protein. The repertoire has about 58,000 distinct CDR3 sequences, 44% of them found once; the top ten carry 95% to 98%. The source was PBMCs, mostly from graft donor cells, collected 360 days after TCRalphabeta/CD19-depleted stem cell transplant. The clonotype originates from a male patient between 5 and 17 years old who had a stem cell transplant for acute lymphoblastic leukemia, so the T cells may come from the graft donor. The chain uses TRBV7-8 and TRBJ1-5, with D unclear. CDR3: CASSLVDQPQHF. In DNA form, the CDR3 reads TGTGCCAGCAGCTTAGTAGATCAGCCCCAGCATTTT.